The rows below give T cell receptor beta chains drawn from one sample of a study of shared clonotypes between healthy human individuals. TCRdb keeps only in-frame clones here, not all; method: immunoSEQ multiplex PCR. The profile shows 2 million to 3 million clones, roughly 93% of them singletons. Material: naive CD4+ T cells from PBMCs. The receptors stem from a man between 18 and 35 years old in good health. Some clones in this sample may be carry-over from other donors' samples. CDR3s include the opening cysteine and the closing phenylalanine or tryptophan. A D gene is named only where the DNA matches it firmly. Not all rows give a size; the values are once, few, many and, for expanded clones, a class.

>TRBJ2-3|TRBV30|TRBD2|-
TGTGCCTGGAGACTCCCGGAGACTAGCGGGAGGGATACGCAGTATTTT
CAWRLPETSGRDTQYF
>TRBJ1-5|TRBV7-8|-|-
TGTGCCAGCAGCTTATCGGGAAATCAGCCCCAGCATTTT
CASSLSGNQPQHF
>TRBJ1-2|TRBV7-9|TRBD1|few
TGTGCCAGCAGCTTTACAGGGGGCTCATATGGCTACACCTTC
CASSFTGGSYGYTF
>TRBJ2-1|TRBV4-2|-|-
TGTGCCAGCAGCCCTCGGCCGCTCGGAGATGAGCAGTTCTTC
CASSPRPLGDEQFF
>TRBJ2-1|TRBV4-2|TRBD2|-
TGTGCCAGCAGCCAAGATCCCCCCGGGACTAGCGGGATAGGTAATGAGCAGTTCTTC
CASSQDPPGTSGIGNEQFF
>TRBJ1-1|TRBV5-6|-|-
TGTGCCAGCAGCTTTGGGCCGTACACTGAAGCTTTCTTT
CASSFGPYTEAFF
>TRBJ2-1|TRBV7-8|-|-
TGTGCCAGCAGTCTGGACAGACTCTCCTACAATGAGCAGTTCTTC
CASSLDRLSYNEQFF
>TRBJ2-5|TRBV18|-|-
TGTGCCAGCTCACCGGCGGCGCGGTACCAAGAGACCCAGTACTTC
CASSPAARYQETQYF
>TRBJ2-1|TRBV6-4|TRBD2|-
TGTGCCAGCAGTACTACGGGACTAGCGGGAGTCAATGAGCAGTTCTTC
CASSTTGLAGVNEQFF
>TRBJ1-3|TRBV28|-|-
TGTGCCAGCAGTTTACCAGCGGGCTCTGGAAACACCATATATTTT
CASSLPAGSGNTIYF
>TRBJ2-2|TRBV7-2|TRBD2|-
TGTGCCAGCAAGTTGAGTCTAGCGGTAAACACCGGGGAGCTGTTTTTT
CASKLSLAVNTGELFF
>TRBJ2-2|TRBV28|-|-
TGTGCCAGCAGCCCCTTGATTACCGGGGAGCTGTTTTTT
CASSPLITGELFF
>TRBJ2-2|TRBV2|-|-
TGTGCCAGCAGTATAGCCTTCCCCGGGGAGCTGTTTTTT
CASSIAFPGELFF
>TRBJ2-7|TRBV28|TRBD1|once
TGTGCCGGACAGGGGAAGCCTTCCTACGAGCAGTACTTC
CAGQGKPSYEQYF
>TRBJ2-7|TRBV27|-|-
TGTGCCATTTCCCGGGGCCCAGCCTACGAGCAGTACTTC
CAISRGPAYEQYF
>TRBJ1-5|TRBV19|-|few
TGTGCCAGCGGCCCCAGGGAAGTAAGCAATCAGCCCCAGCATTTT
CASGPREVSNQPQHF
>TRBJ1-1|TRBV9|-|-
TGTGCCAGCAGCGTGACAAGACAGAACACTGAAGCTTTCTTT
CASSVTRQNTEAFF
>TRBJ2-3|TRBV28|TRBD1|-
TGTGCCAGCAGTACTACGGGACAGGGGACAGATACGCAGTATTTT
CASSTTGQGTDTQYF
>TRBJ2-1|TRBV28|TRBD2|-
TGTGCCAGCAGTTTAGCGGGAGAAGGGTACAATGAGCAGTTCTTC
CASSLAGEGYNEQFF
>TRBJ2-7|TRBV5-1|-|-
TGCGCCAGCAGCGGGGACGGTGTCCACTCGCTAGAGCAGTACTTC
CASSGDGVHSLEQYF
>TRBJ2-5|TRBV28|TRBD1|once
TGTGCCAGCAGGCGGACAGGGTGGGAGACCCAGTACTTC
CASRRTGWETQYF
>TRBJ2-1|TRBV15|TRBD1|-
TGTGCCACCAGCAGAGACTCTTCCCCACAGGGGGCATTTGAGCAGTTCTTC
CATSRDSSPQGAFEQFF
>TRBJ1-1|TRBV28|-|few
TGTGCCAGCAGTTTATGGGGGGGGGAGAACACTGAAGCTTTCTTT
CASSLWGGENTEAFF
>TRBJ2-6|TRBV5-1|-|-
TGCGCCAGCAGTTATTGGGCGACGGGTGGGGCCAACGTCCTGACTTTC
CASSYWATGGANVLTF
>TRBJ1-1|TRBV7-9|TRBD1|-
TGTGCCAGCAGCTTACTCGGACAGGGGGGTATTTTCACTGAAGCTTTCTTT
CASSLLGQGGIFTEAFF
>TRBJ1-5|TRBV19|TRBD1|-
TGTGCCAGTAGACAGACAGGGGTTCTCAATCAGCCCCAGCATTTT
CASRQTGVLNQPQHF
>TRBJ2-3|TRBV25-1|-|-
TGTGCCAGCAGTGAATCGGCTTTAAGAGATACGCAGTATTTT
CASSESALRDTQYF
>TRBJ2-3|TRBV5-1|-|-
TGCGCCAGCAGCGGAACCGGGCCCCCGGATACGCAGTATTTT
CASSGTGPPDTQYF
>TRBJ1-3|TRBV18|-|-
TGTGCCAGCTCACCGGGGCAGGCCCTCTCTGGAAACACCATATATTTT
CASSPGQALSGNTIYF
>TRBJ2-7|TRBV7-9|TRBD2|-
TGTGCCAGCAGCTTAGAGCGGCTAGCGGCCGAGCAGTACTTC
CASSLERLAAEQYF
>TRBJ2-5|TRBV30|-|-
TGTGCCTGGAGTGGGTCGCCCGGTGAGGAGACCCAGTACTTC
CAWSGSPGEETQYF
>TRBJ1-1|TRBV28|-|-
TGTGCCAGCAGTTTCCCGGGTCCCTTGAACACTGAAGCTTTCTTT
CASSFPGPLNTEAFF
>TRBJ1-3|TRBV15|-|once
TGTGCCACCAGCAGAGATTCTAGTTACTCTGGAAACACCATATATTTT
CATSRDSSYSGNTIYF
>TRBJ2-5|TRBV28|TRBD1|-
TGTGCCAGCAGTTCGGGGACAGGTCAGACCCAGTACTTC
CASSSGTGQTQYF
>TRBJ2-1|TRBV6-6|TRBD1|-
TGTGCCAGCAGTTACAAAGGTGGGACAGGAGCCGGGGAGCAGTTCTTC
CASSYKGGTGAGEQFF
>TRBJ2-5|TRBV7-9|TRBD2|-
TGTGCCAGCAGCTTATCGGGACTAGCGGGAGGCCAAGAGACCCAGTACTTC
CASSLSGLAGGQETQYF
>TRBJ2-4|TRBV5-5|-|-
TGTGCCAGCAGCTTGGCTGGCCCCCCCGGGGACATTCAGTACTTC
CASSLAGPPGDIQYF
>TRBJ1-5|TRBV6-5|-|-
TGTGCCAGCAGTTACTATCCCAGTATTAGCAATCAGCCCCAGCATTTT
CASSYYPSISNQPQHF
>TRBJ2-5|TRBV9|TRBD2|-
TGTGCCAGCAGCGCGACTAGCGGGATACAAGAGACCCAGTACTTC
CASSATSGIQETQYF
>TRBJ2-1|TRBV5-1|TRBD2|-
TGCGCCAGCAGCTTGCTTCTAGCGGGAGGGCCGGTCGGTGAGCAGTTCTTC
CASSLLLAGGPVGEQFF